This entry is about one T cell receptor beta chain. Antigen: not known. The sample belongs to a study of cytomegalovirus exposure and HLA in healthy donors. Both 60 Vbeta primers and 13 Jbeta primers went into the PCR. As handled by the study authors: Later reanalysis found roughly 80 million unique TCR beta chains, around 9.9 million of them shared. Assay: immunoSEQ multiplex PCR; the TCRdb copy retains only in-frame clones and omits some. V, J and clone size were drawn from that table, and D and trimming were deduced from the DNA. Of some 67,000 clones detected, over 70% appear once; the ten largest clones hold about 8.3%. CDR3 length: 15 residues. Trimming pared 2 bases from V and 3 bases from J, leaving 14 bases between. CDR1 and CDR2 (germline): MNHNY, SVGAGI (reference sequence). General study points: The authors later found most CMV-associated TCR beta chains appeared HLA-restricted.

The sequenced sample was PBMCs. V and J are TRBV6-6 and TRBJ2-7, with a tentative D call TRBD1 (6 bases). The source is a man in his sixties in good health and CMV-seropositive. CDR3 nucleotide sequence: TGTGCCAGCAGTTACAGGGGGACCCCCTACTACGAGCAGTACTTC. Its protein product is CASSYRGTPYYEQYF.